A selection of T cell receptor beta chains follows, all from one sample in a study of blood T cell repertoires in COVID-19. Only in-frame clones appear in the TCRdb table, and some are missing; sequencing was by immunoSEQ multiplex PCR. The sample lists about 120,000 clones, 65% to 85% occurring once. Sequencing was carried out using peripheral blood. The receptors come from a man between 50 and 59 years old with acute or convalescent COVID-19. Both conserved end residues are part of each CDR3. Fields, in order: V gene, J gene, clone size, D gene, CDR3 DNA, CDR3 protein. The D gene is left open where the match is weak. For some rows the clone size is stated as once, few or many, or as a class when expanded; others skip it.

V gene: TRBV5-1; J gene: TRBJ1-4; clone size: .; D gene: TRBD1; CDR3 DNA: TGCGCCAGCAGCTTGCTTGGGACAGATGGTGAAAAACTGTTTTTT; CDR3 protein: CASSLLGTDGEKLFF
V gene: TRBV5-1; J gene: TRBJ1-6; clone size: once; D gene: .; CDR3 DNA: TGCGCCAGCAGCTTGGCAAGCCTCTCGGGGAATTCACCCCTCCACTTT; CDR3 protein: CASSLASLSGNSPLHF
V gene: TRBV5-1; J gene: TRBJ2-2; clone size: .; D gene: TRBD1; CDR3 DNA: TGCGCCAGCACCGGCGGACAGGGCTTAGGAGGATGGCTGTTTTTT; CDR3 protein: CASTGGQGLGGWLFF
V gene: TRBV3-1/TRBV3-2; J gene: TRBJ2-1; clone size: .; D gene: TRBD2; CDR3 DNA: TGTGCCAGCAGCCTCATAAGCGGGGGGGCTTACAATGAGCAGTTCTTC; CDR3 protein: CASSLISGGAYNEQFF
V gene: TRBV28; J gene: TRBJ1-2; clone size: .; D gene: TRBD1; CDR3 DNA: TGTGCCAGCTGTAGGGCCGGGACAGAAGGCTACACCTTC; CDR3 protein: CASCRAGTEGYTF
V gene: TRBV2; J gene: TRBJ1-5; clone size: .; D gene: .; CDR3 DNA: TGTGCCAGCAGGAGGACAGTGAATCAGCCCCAGCATTTT; CDR3 protein: CASRRTVNQPQHF
V gene: TRBV24-1; J gene: TRBJ1-5; clone size: .; D gene: .; CDR3 DNA: TGTGCCACCGGAGACGCCCCTGGCAATCAGCCCCAGCATTTT; CDR3 protein: CATGDAPGNQPQHF
V gene: TRBV3-1/TRBV3-2; J gene: TRBJ1-6; clone size: .; D gene: .; CDR3 DNA: TGTGCCAGCAGCCAAGATGCACTAACGCGATCACCCCTCCACTTT; CDR3 protein: CASSQDALTRSPLHF
V gene: TRBV4-1; J gene: TRBJ2-1; clone size: .; D gene: .; CDR3 DNA: TGCGCCAGCAGCCAGGACCCTGGGAGGGGGTCTTACAATGAGCAGTTCTTC; CDR3 protein: CASSQDPGRGSYNEQFF
V gene: TRBV28; J gene: TRBJ1-4; clone size: .; D gene: .; CDR3 DNA: TGTGCCAGCAGGCCCCAGGGTGGTAATGAAAAACTGTTTTTT; CDR3 protein: CASRPQGGNEKLFF
V gene: TRBV7-9; J gene: TRBJ1-2; clone size: .; D gene: TRBD1; CDR3 DNA: TGTGCCAGCAGGTCAGGACAGGGGTACTATGGCTACACCTTC; CDR3 protein: CASRSGQGYYGYTF
V gene: TRBV18; J gene: TRBJ1-5; clone size: .; D gene: .; CDR3 DNA: TGTGCCAGCTCACCAGGACCGGGAGACAATCAGCCCCAGCATTTT; CDR3 protein: CASSPGPGDNQPQHF
V gene: TRBV11-3; J gene: TRBJ1-3; clone size: .; D gene: .; CDR3 DNA: TGTGCCAGCAGCTTAGGATCAGGGAATGGAAACACCATATATTTT; CDR3 protein: CASSLGSGNGNTIYF
V gene: TRBV24-1; J gene: TRBJ1-2; clone size: few; D gene: .; CDR3 DNA: TGTGCCACCAGTGACCCCGGGAGGGGAGAAGGCTACACCTTC; CDR3 protein: CATSDPGRGEGYTF
V gene: TRBV11-2; J gene: TRBJ2-3; clone size: .; D gene: TRBD2; CDR3 DNA: TGTGCCAGCAGATCATCTAGCGGGGGGCCCCAGTATTTT; CDR3 protein: CASRSSSGGPQYF
V gene: TRBV28; J gene: TRBJ1-2; clone size: once; D gene: TRBD1; CDR3 DNA: TGTGCCAGCAAGAGACAGGGGGCTTGGTGGGACTACACCTTC; CDR3 protein: CASKRQGAWWDYTF
V gene: TRBV5-1; J gene: TRBJ1-1; clone size: .; D gene: .; CDR3 DNA: TGCGCCAGCAGCTCCGGGGTCTCGGACACTGAAGCTTTCTTT; CDR3 protein: CASSSGVSDTEAFF
V gene: TRBV12-5; J gene: TRBJ2-4; clone size: few; D gene: .; CDR3 DNA: TGTGCTAGTGGTTTGCCCCAGGGTTCCAAAAACATTCAGTACTTC; CDR3 protein: CASGLPQGSKNIQYF
V gene: TRBV13; J gene: TRBJ1-3; clone size: .; D gene: .; CDR3 DNA: TGTGCCAGCAGCTTAAAGTCGTCGAGCTCTGGAAACACCATATATTTT; CDR3 protein: CASSLKSSSSGNTIYF
V gene: TRBV9; J gene: TRBJ2-7; clone size: .; D gene: TRBD1; CDR3 DNA: TGTGCCAGCAGCGTAGCTCCAGGGGGAGCCTACGAGCAGTACTTC; CDR3 protein: CASSVAPGGAYEQYF
V gene: TRBV19; J gene: TRBJ1-1; clone size: .; D gene: TRBD1; CDR3 DNA: TGTGCCAGTAGTCCCCGACAGGGAAACACTGAAGCTTTCTTT; CDR3 protein: CASSPRQGNTEAFF
V gene: TRBV5-4; J gene: TRBJ1-2; clone size: once; D gene: .; CDR3 DNA: TGTGCCAGCAGCTCCGGTTATGGCTACACCTTC; CDR3 protein: CASSSGYGYTF
V gene: TRBV6-5; J gene: TRBJ2-1; clone size: .; D gene: .; CDR3 DNA: TGTGCCAGCAGTTACTCGGGAGCAGACAATGAGCAGTTCTTC; CDR3 protein: CASSYSGADNEQFF
V gene: TRBV9; J gene: TRBJ2-7; clone size: .; D gene: TRBD1; CDR3 DNA: TGTGCCAGCAGCACTCGGGACAGGGGAATCGGGGAGCAGTACTTC; CDR3 protein: CASSTRDRGIGEQYF
V gene: TRBV12-3/TRBV12-4; J gene: TRBJ2-3; clone size: few; D gene: TRBD1; CDR3 DNA: TGTGCCAGCAGTTCCACAGGGGCAGATACGCAGTATTTT; CDR3 protein: CASSSTGADTQYF
V gene: TRBV5-1; J gene: TRBJ2-2; clone size: .; D gene: TRBD1; CDR3 DNA: TGCGCCAGCAGCTCAGTACAGGGGGGCGACGGGGAGCTGTTTTTT; CDR3 protein: CASSSVQGGDGELFF
V gene: TRBV7-2; J gene: TRBJ2-1; clone size: .; D gene: TRBD2; CDR3 DNA: TGTGCCAGCAGCCGGGCTAGCGGGGGGGATAATGAGCAGTTCTTC; CDR3 protein: CASSRASGGDNEQFF